What follows is one T cell receptor (beta chain) and its context. The antigen is undetermined. The sample is drawn from a study of T cell responses to AZD1222 COVID-19 vaccine. Sequencing was performed with immunoSEQ multiplex PCR; in TCRdb, only in-frame clones are kept and a portion is missing. The data contain about 110,000 clones, more than 70% of them singletons. Study-wide results and caveats: There were repertoire samples only from the period after the peak T cell response.

Germline V gene sequence: CDR1 ENHRY, CDR2 SYGVKD. The CDR3 is 12 amino acids. V lost 8 bases, J lost 2 bases, and 3 bases stayed unmatched. This TCR was sampled from an adult in good health. The chain is built from TRBV10-3 and TRBJ2-7; 7 bases match TRBD1. Material: peripheral blood, obtained on day 0 of AZD1222 vaccination. The CDR3 bases are TGTGCCATCCAAGACAGGGCCTACGAGCAGTACTTC. Residues: CAIQDRAYEQYF.